The sequence of this T cell receptor beta chain was determined in a study of CD8 T cells in ankylosing spondylitis. The TCR beta libraries were generated through quantitative 5'-RACE incorporating molecular barcodes. TCRdb re-called the 5' RACE reads with MiXCR, one entry per CDR3 protein. The table has roughly 200,000 distinct CDR3 sequences, under 30% seen once. Study-wide results and caveats: Earlier studies detected some motif variants in reactive arthritis synovial fluid and blood. Significant enrichment of disease-linked clones was reported in matched ankylosing spondylitis synovial fluid. Fewer than 10 highly homologous variants made up a TCR beta motif that seemed to typify ankylosing spondylitis blood.

This clonotype was observed many times. What it binds is not known. This receptor was obtained from a male donor with ankylosing spondylitis or in good health (not recorded which). The sequenced sample was blood, either unsorted or a sorted T cell fraction (not recorded which).

The CDR3 DNA reads as TGCGCCAGCAGCCAAGGGGGTCGGGAGACCCAGTACTTC. Residues: CASSQGGRETQYF. The rearrangement links TRBV4-1 to TRBJ2-5; the D is unclear. CDR1 and CDR2 (germline): MGHRA, YSYEKL. The ends were cut back, 1 base at V and 5 bases at J, with 8 bases in the middle. The CDR3 length is 13 residues.